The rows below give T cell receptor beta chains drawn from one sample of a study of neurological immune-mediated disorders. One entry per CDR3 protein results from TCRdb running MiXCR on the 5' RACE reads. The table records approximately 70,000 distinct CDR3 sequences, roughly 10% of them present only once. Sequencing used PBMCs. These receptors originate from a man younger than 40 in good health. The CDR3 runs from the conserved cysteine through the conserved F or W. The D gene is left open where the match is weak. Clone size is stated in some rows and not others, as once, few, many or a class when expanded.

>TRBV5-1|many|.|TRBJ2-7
TGCGCCAGCAGCTTGGGGGGGACCACCGCCTACGAGCAGTACTTC
CASSLGGTTAYEQYF
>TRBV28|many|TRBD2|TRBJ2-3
TGTGCCAGCAGTTTATTCACTAGCGGTAGCACAGATACGCAGTATTTT
CASSLFTSGSTDTQYF
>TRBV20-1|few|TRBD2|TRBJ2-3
TGCAGTGCGAATAGCGGGAGGGCGGGGGGCACAGATACGCAGTATTTT
CSANSGRAGGTDTQYF
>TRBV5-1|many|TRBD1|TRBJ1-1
TGCGCCAGCAGCCTTCAGGGGGCGGACACTGAAGCTTTCTTT
CASSLQGADTEAFF
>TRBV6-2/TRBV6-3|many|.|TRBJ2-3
TGTGCCAGTGGACGTCGGGCAGATACGCAGTATTTT
CASGRRADTQYF
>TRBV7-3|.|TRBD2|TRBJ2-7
TGTGCCAGCAGCGCCCGGGGAGGGAACTACGAGCAGTACTTC
CASSARGGNYEQYF
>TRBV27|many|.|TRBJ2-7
TGTGCCAGCAGTTTATCGTCGGTCCCCCTCGGGTACGAGCAGTACTTC
CASSLSSVPLGYEQYF
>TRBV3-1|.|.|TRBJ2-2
TGTGCCAGCAGCCAAGTGGACCCGAACACCGGGGAGCTGTTTTTT
CASSQVDPNTGELFF
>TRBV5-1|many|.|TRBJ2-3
TGCGCCAGCAGCTTGGACAGGGGAGGAGGACACACAGATACGCAGTATTTT
CASSLDRGGGHTDTQYF
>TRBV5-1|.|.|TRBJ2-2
TGCGCCAGCAGCCGGGGGTCGGCAGGACCGAACACCGGGGAGCTGTTTTTT
CASSRGSAGPNTGELFF
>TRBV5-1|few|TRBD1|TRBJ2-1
TGCGCCAGCAGCACTGCGGGACAGGCCAACAATGAGCAGTTCTTC
CASSTAGQANNEQFF
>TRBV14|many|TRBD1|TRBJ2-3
TGTGCCAGCAGCCTCAGAGGGACAGGGGTTTTCACAGATACGCAGTATTTT
CASSLRGTGVFTDTQYF
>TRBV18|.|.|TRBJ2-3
TGTGCCAGCTCACCACCGGGGGGAGGCACAGATACGCAGTATTTT
CASSPPGGGTDTQYF
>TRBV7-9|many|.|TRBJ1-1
TGTGCCAGCAGCTTAGGGATGACTGAAGCTTTCTTT
CASSLGMTEAFF
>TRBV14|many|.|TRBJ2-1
TGTGCCAGCAGCCAAGACGGCAGGCATCCCTACTACAATGAGCAGTTCTTC
CASSQDGRHPYYNEQFF
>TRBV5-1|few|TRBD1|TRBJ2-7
TGCGCCAGCAGCTCGACGGGGGACAGGGTCTTCGAGCAGTACTTC
CASSSTGDRVFEQYF
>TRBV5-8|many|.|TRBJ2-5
TGTGCCAGCAGCTTGTTGCGGAAAGAGACCCAGTACTTC
CASSLLRKETQYF
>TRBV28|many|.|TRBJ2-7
TGTGCCAGCAGTTTATCGCAGGGAACTTACGAGCAGTACTTC
CASSLSQGTYEQYF
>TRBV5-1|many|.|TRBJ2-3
TGCGCCAGCAGCTTGGCCATCCTCACAGATACGCAGTATTTT
CASSLAILTDTQYF
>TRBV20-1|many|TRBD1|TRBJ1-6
TGCAGTGCTTTCCCTACCCCCAGGGGGCTTGATATTTCACCCCTCCACTTT
CSAFPTPRGLDISPLHF
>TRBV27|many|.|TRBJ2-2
TGTGCCAGTAACCCGTCCCAAGAAGGCACCGGGGAGCTGTTTTTT
CASNPSQEGTGELFF
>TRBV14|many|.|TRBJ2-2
TGTGCCAGCAGCCAAGCCCTCTACACCGGGGAGCTGTTTTTT
CASSQALYTGELFF
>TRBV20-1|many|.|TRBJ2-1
TGCAGTGCTAGACCCGGGACGATCGGCGAGCAGTTCTTC
CSARPGTIGEQFF
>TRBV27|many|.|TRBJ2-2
TGTGCCAGCAGAGCACCCACCAAGAACACCGGGGAGCTGTTTTTT
CASRAPTKNTGELFF
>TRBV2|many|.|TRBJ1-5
TGTGCCAGCAGTGATGACTCCGAGGCATGGGATCAGCCCCAGCATTTT
CASSDDSEAWDQPQHF
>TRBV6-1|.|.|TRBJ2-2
TGTGCCAGCAGTGAAATCAGGGGTGGAGCCGGGGAGCTGTTTTTT
CASSEIRGGAGELFF